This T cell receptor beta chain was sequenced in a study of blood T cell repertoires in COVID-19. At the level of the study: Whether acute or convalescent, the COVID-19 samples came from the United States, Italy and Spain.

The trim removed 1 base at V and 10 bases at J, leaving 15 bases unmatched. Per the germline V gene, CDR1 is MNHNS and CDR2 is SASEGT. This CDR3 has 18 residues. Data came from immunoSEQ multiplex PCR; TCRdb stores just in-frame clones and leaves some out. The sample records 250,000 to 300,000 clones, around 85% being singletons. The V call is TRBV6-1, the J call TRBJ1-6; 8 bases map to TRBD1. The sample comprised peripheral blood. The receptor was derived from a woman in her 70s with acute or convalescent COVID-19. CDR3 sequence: CASSEVSLTGGFYSPLHF. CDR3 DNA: TGTGCCAGCAGTGAAGTAAGCTTAACAGGGGGGTTTTACTCACCCCTCCACTTT.